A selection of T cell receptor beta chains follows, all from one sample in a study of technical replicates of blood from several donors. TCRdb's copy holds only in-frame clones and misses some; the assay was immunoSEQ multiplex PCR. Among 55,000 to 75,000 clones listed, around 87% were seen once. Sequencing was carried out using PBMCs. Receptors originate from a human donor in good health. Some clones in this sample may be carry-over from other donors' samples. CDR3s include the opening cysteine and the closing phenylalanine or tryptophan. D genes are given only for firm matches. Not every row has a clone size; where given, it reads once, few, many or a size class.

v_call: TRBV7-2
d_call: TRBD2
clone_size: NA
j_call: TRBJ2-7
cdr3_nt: TGTGCCAGCAGCTTAACTAGCGGGCAGTACGAGCAGTACTTC
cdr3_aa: CASSLTSGQYEQYF

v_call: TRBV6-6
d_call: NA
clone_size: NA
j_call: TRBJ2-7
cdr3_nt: TGTGCCAGTGGGACTGTGGCCTACGAGCAGTACTTC
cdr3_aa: CASGTVAYEQYF

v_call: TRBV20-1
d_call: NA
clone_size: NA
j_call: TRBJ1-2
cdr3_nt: TGCAGTGTGGGAGTCTATGGCTACACCTTC
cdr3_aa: CSVGVYGYTF

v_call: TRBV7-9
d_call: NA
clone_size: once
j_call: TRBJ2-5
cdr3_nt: TGTGCCAGCAGCTTATCCAGGGGCTTTGAGACCCAGTACTTC
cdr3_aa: CASSLSRGFETQYF

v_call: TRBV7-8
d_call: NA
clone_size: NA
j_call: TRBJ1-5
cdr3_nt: TGTGCCAGCAGCTTAGCGGTTAGTCAGCCCCAGCATTTT
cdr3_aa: CASSLAVSQPQHF

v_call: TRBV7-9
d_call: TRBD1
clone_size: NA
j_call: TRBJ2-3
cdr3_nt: TGTGCCAGCAGCCCTCCTTTGGGCAGGGGGCAGGGAGATACGCAGTATTTT
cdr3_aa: CASSPPLGRGQGDTQYF

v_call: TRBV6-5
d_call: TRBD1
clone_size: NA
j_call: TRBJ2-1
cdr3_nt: TGTGCCAGCAGTCTTTCCCCCGGGGACAGGGCAATCTTC
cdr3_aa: CASSLSPGDRAIF

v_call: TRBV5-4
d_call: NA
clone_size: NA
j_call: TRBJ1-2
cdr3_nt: TGTGCCAGCAGCTTGGGAGTCTCAAACTATGGCTACACCTTC
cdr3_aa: CASSLGVSNYGYTF

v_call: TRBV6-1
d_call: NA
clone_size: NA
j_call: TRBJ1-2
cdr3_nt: TGTGCCAGCGTTGCCTCGGAGGGTGGCTACACCTTC
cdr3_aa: CASVASEGGYTF

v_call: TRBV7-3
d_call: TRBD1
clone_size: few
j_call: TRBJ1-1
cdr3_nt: TGTGCCAGCAGCTTAAAGACAGGGGACACTGAAGCTTTCTTT
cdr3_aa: CASSLKTGDTEAFF

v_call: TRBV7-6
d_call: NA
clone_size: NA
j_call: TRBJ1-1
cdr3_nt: TGTGCCAGCAGCCGAGGGGGGGACACTGAAGCTTTCTTT
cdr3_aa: CASSRGGDTEAFF

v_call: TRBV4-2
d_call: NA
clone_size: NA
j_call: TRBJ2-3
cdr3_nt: TGTGCCAGCAGCCAAGTCTGGTGGGGCGGCCGTACAGATACGCAGTATTTT
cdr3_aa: CASSQVWWGGRTDTQYF

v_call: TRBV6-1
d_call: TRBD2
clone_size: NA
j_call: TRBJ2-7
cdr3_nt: TGTGCCAGCCGAACTAGCGGGGGAAGCTCCTACGAGCAGTACTTC
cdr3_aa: CASRTSGGSSYEQYF

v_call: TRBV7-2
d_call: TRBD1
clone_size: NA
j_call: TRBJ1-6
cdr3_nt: TGTGCCAGCAGCTTACGACCGGACAGGGGTCCCTATAATTCACCCCTCCACTTT
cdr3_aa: CASSLRPDRGPYNSPLHF

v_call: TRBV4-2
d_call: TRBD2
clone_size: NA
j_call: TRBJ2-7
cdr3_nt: TGTGCCAGCAGCCAAGGAATCGGGGGGATCTCCTACGAGCAGTACTTC
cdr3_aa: CASSQGIGGISYEQYF

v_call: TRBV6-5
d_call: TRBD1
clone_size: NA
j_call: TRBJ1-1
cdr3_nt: TGTGCCAGCAGATACACAGGGGGGGGAAGGAACACTGAAGCTTTCTTT
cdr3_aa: CASRYTGGGRNTEAFF

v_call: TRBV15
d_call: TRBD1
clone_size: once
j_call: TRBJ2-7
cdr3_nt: TGTGCCACCAGCCGGGACAGGCTCAACTACGAGCAGTACTTC
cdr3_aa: CATSRDRLNYEQYF

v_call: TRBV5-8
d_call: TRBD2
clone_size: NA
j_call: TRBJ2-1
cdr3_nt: TGTGCCAGCAGCTTGGAAATGGGCGGGAGAAACAATGAGCAGTTCTTC
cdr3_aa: CASSLEMGGRNNEQFF

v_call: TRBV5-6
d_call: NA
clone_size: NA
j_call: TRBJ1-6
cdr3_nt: TGTGCCAGCACTCCGTCGTCTCTCCCTAATTCACCCCTCCACTTT
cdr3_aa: CASTPSSLPNSPLHF

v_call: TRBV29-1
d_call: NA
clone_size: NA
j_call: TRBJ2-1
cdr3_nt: TGCAGCGTTGGGAGGAGGGACGCTGAGCAGTTCTTC
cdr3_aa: CSVGRRDAEQFF

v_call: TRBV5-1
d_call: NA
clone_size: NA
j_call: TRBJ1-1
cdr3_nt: TGCGCCAGCAGCCCGACAGGTAACAACATGAACACTGAAGCTTTCTTT
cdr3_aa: CASSPTGNNMNTEAFF

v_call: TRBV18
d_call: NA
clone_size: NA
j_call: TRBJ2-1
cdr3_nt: TGTGCCAGCTCACCACAGGGGTTCTACAATGAGCAGTTCTTC
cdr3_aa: CASSPQGFYNEQFF

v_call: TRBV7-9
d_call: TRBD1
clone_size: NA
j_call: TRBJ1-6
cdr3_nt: TGTGCCAGCACCATGGACAGGGGGCTCTCACCCCTCCACTTT
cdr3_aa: CASTMDRGLSPLHF

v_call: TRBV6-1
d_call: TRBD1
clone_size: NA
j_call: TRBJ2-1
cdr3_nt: TGTGCCAGCGAGACAGGGGGAGGGTTATACAATGAGCAGTTCTTC
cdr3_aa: CASETGGGLYNEQFF

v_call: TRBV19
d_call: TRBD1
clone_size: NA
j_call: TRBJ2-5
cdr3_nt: TGTGCCAGTAGTATTGAGGTCCAGGGGGCGCGGAGGGCCCAGTACTTC
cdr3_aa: CASSIEVQGARRAQYF

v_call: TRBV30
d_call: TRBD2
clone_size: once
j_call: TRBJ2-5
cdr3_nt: TGTGCCTGGAGTTTAGCGGGAGGGGAAGAGACCCAGTACTTC
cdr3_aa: CAWSLAGGEETQYF

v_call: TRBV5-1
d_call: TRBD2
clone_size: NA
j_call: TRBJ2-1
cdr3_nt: TGCGCCAGCAGCTTGGGACTAGCGGGGTACAATGAGCAGTTCTTC
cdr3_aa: CASSLGLAGYNEQFF

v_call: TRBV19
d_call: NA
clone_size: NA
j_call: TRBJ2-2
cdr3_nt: TGTGCCAGTAGTAAAGGAGGGGGCTACACCGGGGAGCTGTTTTTT
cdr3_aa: CASSKGGGYTGELFF

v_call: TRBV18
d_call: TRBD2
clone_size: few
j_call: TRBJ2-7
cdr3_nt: TGTGCCAGCTCACCACCGGGGGCAGCGGGAGGGCCAGGGGAGCAGTACTTC
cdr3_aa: CASSPPGAAGGPGEQYF

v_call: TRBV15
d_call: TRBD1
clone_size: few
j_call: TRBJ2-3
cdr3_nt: TGTGCCACCAGCAGAGTGTGGGGACAGAGGGCAGATACGCAGTATTTT
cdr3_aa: CATSRVWGQRADTQYF

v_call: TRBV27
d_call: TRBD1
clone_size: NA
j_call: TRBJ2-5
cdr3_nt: TGTGCCAGCAGTTTATCGACAGGGCTCCAAGAGACCCAGTACTTC
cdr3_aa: CASSLSTGLQETQYF

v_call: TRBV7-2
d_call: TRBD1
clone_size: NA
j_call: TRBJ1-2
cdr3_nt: TGTGCCAGCAGCCCAGCACCGGGACAGGGGGCGGACGGCTACACCTTC
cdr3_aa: CASSPAPGQGADGYTF

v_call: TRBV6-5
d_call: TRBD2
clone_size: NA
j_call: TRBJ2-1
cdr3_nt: TGTGCCAGCAGCTCCGGGACTAGCGGATACAATGAGCAGTTCTTC
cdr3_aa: CASSSGTSGYNEQFF

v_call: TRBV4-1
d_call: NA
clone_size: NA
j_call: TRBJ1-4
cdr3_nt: TGCGCCAGCAGACCAGCGGGGAGGTCGGAAAAACTGTTTTTT
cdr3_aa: CASRPAGRSEKLFF

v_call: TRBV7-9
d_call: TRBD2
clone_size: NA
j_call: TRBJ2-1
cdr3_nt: TGTGCCAGCAGCTTGTCCGGGACTAGTGGGGGGGATGAGCAGTTCTTC
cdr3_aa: CASSLSGTSGGDEQFF

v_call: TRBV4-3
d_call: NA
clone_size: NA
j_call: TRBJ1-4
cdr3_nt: TGCGCCAGCAGCCAGGAGGGACGGAGTAATGAAAAACTGTTTTTT
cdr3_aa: CASSQEGRSNEKLFF

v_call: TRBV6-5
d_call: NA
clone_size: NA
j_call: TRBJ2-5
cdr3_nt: TGTGCCAGCAGTTACTGGGCAAACCAAGAGACCCAGTACTTC
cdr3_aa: CASSYWANQETQYF

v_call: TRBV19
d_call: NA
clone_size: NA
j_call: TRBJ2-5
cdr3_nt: TGTGCCAGTAGTCCGGGGGTAACTCAAGAGACCCAGTACTTC
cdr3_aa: CASSPGVTQETQYF

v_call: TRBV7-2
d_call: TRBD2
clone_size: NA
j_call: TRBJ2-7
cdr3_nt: TGTGCCAGCAGCTTATCGGCGGGAGGGCCATACGAGCAGTACTTC
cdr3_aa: CASSLSAGGPYEQYF

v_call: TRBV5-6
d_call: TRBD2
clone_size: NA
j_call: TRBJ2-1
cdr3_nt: TGTGCCAGCAGCTTCGGACTAGCGGAGCAGTTCTTC
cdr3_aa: CASSFGLAEQFF

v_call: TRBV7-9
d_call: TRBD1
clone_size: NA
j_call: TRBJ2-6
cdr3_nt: TGTGCCAGCAGCTCGACAGGGGCCAGCTCTGGGGCCAACGTCCTGACTTTC
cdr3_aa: CASSSTGASSGANVLTF

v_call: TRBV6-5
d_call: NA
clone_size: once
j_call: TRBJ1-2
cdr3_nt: TGTGCCAGCAGTTACTACGGTGGCTACACCTTC
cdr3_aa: CASSYYGGYTF

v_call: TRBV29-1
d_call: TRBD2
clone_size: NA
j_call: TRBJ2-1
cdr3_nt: TGCAGCGTAGGGGGGGAGGGACTAGCCTTCCATGAGCAGTTCTTC
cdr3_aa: CSVGGEGLAFHEQFF

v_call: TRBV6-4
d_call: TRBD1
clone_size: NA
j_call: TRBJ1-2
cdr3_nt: TGTGCCAGCAGTGCGTCGCCGGGACAGGGGTCCTATGGCTACACCTTC
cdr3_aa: CASSASPGQGSYGYTF

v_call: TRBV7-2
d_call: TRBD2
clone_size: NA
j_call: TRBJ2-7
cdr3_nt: TGTGCCAGCAGCTTATCTCCGGGAGGGCCCTACGAGCAGTACTTC
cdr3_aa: CASSLSPGGPYEQYF

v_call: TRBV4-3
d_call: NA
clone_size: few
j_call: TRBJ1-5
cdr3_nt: TGCGCCAGCAGCCGGGGGGGCGATCAGCCCCAGCATTTT
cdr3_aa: CASSRGGDQPQHF

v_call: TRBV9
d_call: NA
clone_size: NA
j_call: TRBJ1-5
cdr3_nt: TGTGCCAGCAGCGTAGACGGCAGGGTGGCTCAGCCCCAGCATTTT
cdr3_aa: CASSVDGRVAQPQHF

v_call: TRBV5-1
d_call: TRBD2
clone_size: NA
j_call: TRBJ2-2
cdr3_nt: TGCGCCTGCCGAGCGGGAGGTTCCTTCGGGGAGCTGTTTTTT
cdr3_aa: CACRAGGSFGELFF

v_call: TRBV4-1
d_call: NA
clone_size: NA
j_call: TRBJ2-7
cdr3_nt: TGCGCCAGCAGCCAGACGTACTCCGGGACACCCTACGAGCAGTACTTC
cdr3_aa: CASSQTYSGTPYEQYF

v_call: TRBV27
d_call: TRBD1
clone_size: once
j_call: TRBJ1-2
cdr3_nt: TGTGCCAGCAGTTTATTAGGCAGGGGGAATGGCTACACCTTC
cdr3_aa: CASSLLGRGNGYTF

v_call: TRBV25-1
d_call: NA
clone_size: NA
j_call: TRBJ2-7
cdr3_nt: TGTGCCAGCAGTGAATGGGGGGGCCCCGGGGAGCAGTACTTC
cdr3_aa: CASSEWGGPGEQYF